Below, 18 T cell receptor beta chains from the same sample are listed, as sequenced in a study of blood T cells in healthy people across ages. A J-beta primer mix and a sample-barcoded 5' primer were used in a second PCR of about 7 to 11 cycles. TCRdb re-called the 5' RACE reads through MiXCR, storing one row per CDR3 protein. This table holds 850,000 to 1,000,000 distinct CDR3 sequences, 45% to 50% found once. Sequencing input: blood. These receptors were obtained from a man aged 25 to 45 in good health.

This clonotype was counted once. This chain uses TRBV5-1 with TRBJ2-3; D gene ambiguous. Germline CDR1 is SGHRS and CDR2 is YFSETQ. Trimming removed 6 bases from V and 2 bases from J, with 10 bases in between. The CDR3 contains 13 residues. The CDR3 is CASTTQYTDTQYF. CDR3 DNA sequence: TGCGCCAGCACCACACAGTACACAGATACGCAGTATTTT.

The V and J genes are TRBV5-1 and TRBJ1-2; D may be TRBD1 (5 bases). The CDR3 totals 13 residues. Germline V gene data show CDR1 as SGHRS and CDR2 as YFSETQ. Trimming left V 4 bases short and J 7 bases short, with 14 bases between. For the CDR3, the DNA is TGCGCCAGCAGCCCGGACTCAAGGGGTGGCTACACCTTC. Translating it yields CASSPDSRGGYTF. Drawing the rest from reference TRBV5-1 and TRBJ1-2, the complete variable domain is KAGVTQTPRYLIKTRGQQVTLSCSPISGHRSVSWYQQTPGQGLQFLFEYFSETQRNKGNFPGRFSGRQFSNSRSEMNVSTLELGDSALYLCASSPDSRGGYTFGSGTRLTVV.

The chain employs TRBV27 and TRBJ1-2, with 8 bases matching TRBD1. The CDR3 is 14 residues long. J gave up 8 bases and V 3 bases, and 8 bases lay outside the gene matches. The germline V gene encodes CDR1 MNHEY and CDR2 SMNVEV (reference sequence). CDR3 DNA: TGTGCCAGCAGTTTTCAGGGGGCTACGGAGGGCTACACCTTC. Its translation: CASSFQGATEGYTF.

This rearrangement joins TRBV5-1 to TRBJ1-2, with D perhaps matching TRBD1 (6 bases). Germline lookup yields CDR1 SGHRS and CDR2 YFSETQ. Trimming stripped 4 bases from V and 8 bases from J, with 15 bases between. The CDR3 loop spans 13 amino acids. The CDR3, as DNA: TGCGCCAGCAGCAGGACAGCGGTGGAAGGCTACACCTTC. Amino acid sequence: CASSRTAVEGYTF.

On this clonotype: One end of the junction varies from germline; a read error may be responsible. The V gene is TRBV29-1, the J gene TRBJ2-1; TRBD2 is a possible D gene (6 bases). The CDR3 sequence is 14 residues long. Germline V CDR1 and CDR2: SQVTM, ANQGSEA. CDR3 protein: CSVEIPPDYNGQFF. The CDR3 DNA is TGCAGCGTTGAAATTCCACCGGACTACAATGGGCAGTTCTTC.

The chain recombines TRBV11-3 with TRBJ1-1, with a tentative D call TRBD1 (5 bases). From germline, CDR1 is SGHNT and CDR2 YENEEA. The CDR3 is made up of 17 amino acids. V was cut by 3 bases and J by 1 base, with 18 bases left in between. CDR3 DNA: TGTGCCAGCAGCTTCAGGACACAGAACCCACCGAACACTGAAGCTTTCTTT. This codes for CASSFRTQNPPNTEAFF. Filled out from reference TRBV11-3 and TRBJ1-1, the complete variable domain reads EAGVVQSPRYKIIEKKQPVAFWCNPISGHNTLYWYLQNLGQGPELLIRYENEEAVDDSQLPKDRFSAERLKGVDSTLKIQPAELGDSAVYLCASSFRTQNPPNTEAFFGQGTRLTVV.

The rearrangement uses TRBV5-1 and TRBJ2-7, with 9 bases identical to TRBD1. V lost 3 bases and J lost 7; bases outside the gene matches: 11. Germline loops: CDR1 SGHRS, CDR2 YFSETQ. The CDR3 is 15 amino acids. CDR3 nucleotide sequence: TGCGCCAGCAGCTCCTCCGGGACAGGGCTAATAGAGCAGTACTTC. Translating gives CASSSSGTGLIEQYF.

The rearrangement uses TRBV7-6 and TRBJ2-3, with 8 bases fitting TRBD2. Looked up from germline, CDR1 is SGHVS and CDR2 is FNYEAQ. The CDR3 runs 17 residues. The ends lost 2 bases at V and 5 bases at J; junction bases unmatched: 12. The CDR3 nucleotides read TGTGCCAGCAGCTTAAGTCCGGGTAGCGGGGTGAAAGATACGCAGTATTTT. Translation: CASSLSPGSGVKDTQYF. Full variable domain (outside the CDR3, taken from reference TRBV7-6 and TRBJ2-3): GAGVSQSPRYKVTKRGQDVALRCDPISGHVSLYWYRQALGQGPEFLTYFNYEAQQDKSGLPNDRFSAERPEGSISTLTIQRTEQRDSAMYRCASSLSPGSGVKDTQYFGPGTRLTVL.

The chain joins TRBV29-1 to TRBJ1-2; tentative D call: TRBD1 (6 bases). Trimming left V 7 bases short and J 5 bases short, with 14 bases between. The CDR3 extends over 12 amino acids. Germline CDR1 and CDR2: SQVTM and ANQGSEA. CDR3: CSARTEGYGYTF. CDR3 bases: TGCAGCGCCCGGACAGAAGGATATGGCTACACCTTC.

This clonotype was counted between two and nine times. V is TRBV30 and J is TRBJ2-7; weak D call: TRBD1 (5 bases). The germline V gene has CDR1 GTSNPN and CDR2 SVGIG (reference sequence). CDR3 size: 12 residues. The germline V and J ends were trimmed by 8 bases and 0 bases, with 11 bases remaining between them. CDR3 residues: CAGDSGSYEQYF. As DNA, the CDR3 is TGTGCCGGAGACAGTGGCTCCTACGAGCAGTACTTC.

This clonotype was counted between two and nine times. The gene calls are TRBV18 and TRBJ2-5, with D hard to call. This CDR3 comprises 12 residues. V was cut by 3 bases and J by 5 bases, with 7 bases left in between. Looked up from germline, CDR1 is KGHSH and CDR2 is LQKENI. The CDR3 loop reads CASSPYMETQYF. In DNA form, the CDR3 reads TGTGCCAGCTCACCCTATATGGAGACCCAGTACTTC.

The chain uses TRBV5-1 and TRBJ2-3; D possibly corresponds to TRBD1 (5 bases). Germline V gene data show CDR1 as SGHRS and CDR2 as YFSETQ. CDR3 length: 16 residues. Trimming shortened V by 1 base and J by 1 base, and 13 bases separated the two germline ends. The CDR3 region has the DNA TGCGCCAGCAGCTTGCGCTCGCAGGGTCGCACAGATACGCAGTATTTT. Its protein product is CASSLRSQGRTDTQYF.

This clonotype occurred a few times. The chain is built from TRBV7-6 and TRBJ2-3, with TRBD2 identical over 7 bases. The CDR3 has 15 residues. V gave up 3 bases and J gave up 5 bases; unmatched junction bases: 8. Germline V CDR1 and CDR2: SGHVS, FNYEAQ. The CDR3 DNA follows: TGTGCCAGCAGCTTTAGCGGGTTGAGCGAAGATACGCAGTATTTT. This gives the protein CASSFSGLSEDTQYF. Supplemented by reference TRBV7-6 and TRBJ2-3, the full variable domain reads GAGVSQSPRYKVTKRGQDVALRCDPISGHVSLYWYRQALGQGPEFLTYFNYEAQQDKSGLPNDRFSAERPEGSISTLTIQRTEQRDSAMYRCASSFSGLSEDTQYFGPGTRLTVL.

Comment on this clonotype: This may be a read error, as it is one base from a much larger clone. This sequence joins TRBV20-1 and TRBJ2-7, with D hard to call. Gene TRBJ2-5 matches the end of the DNA better, so the J call may be wrong. The CDR3 runs 12 residues. Germline V lookup: CDR1 DFQATT, CDR2 SNEGSKA (reference sequence). The CDR3 loop reads CSARRPRETQYF. CDR3 DNA sequence: TGCAGTGCTAGGCGCCCCCGAGAGACCCAGTACTTC.

This clonotype has just one count. The genes are TRBV20-1 and TRBJ2-7; D is possibly TRBD2 (6 bases). The DNA end is more similar to TRBJ2-5, so the J call may be wrong. Germline lookup yields CDR1 DFQATT and CDR2 SNEGSKA (reference sequence). The CDR3 contains 12 residues. The CDR3 protein is CSASRRGETQYF. The CDR3 region has the DNA TGCAGTGCTAGCCGACGGGGGGAGACCCAGTACTTC.

J is TRBJ1-6 and V is TRBV5-1; 8 bases map to TRBD1. V lost 4 bases and J lost 8; bases outside the gene matches: 11. This CDR3 comprises 16 residues. CDR1 and CDR2 (germline): SGHRS, YFSETQ. The CDR3 sequence is CASSPTGGTGYSPLHF. DNA for the CDR3: TGCGCCAGCAGCCCTACCGGGGGGACAGGCTATTCACCCCTCCACTTT.

This clonotype was observed a few times. The rearrangement uses TRBV11-3 and TRBJ2-7; D call uncertain. The CDR3 has 14 amino acids. The V end lost 1 base, the J end lost 1 base, and 8 bases lay between the germline ends. Per germline, CDR1 SGHNT and CDR2 YENEEA. Here the CDR3 reads CASSLARVSYEQYF. The CDR3 coding sequence is TGTGCCAGCAGCTTAGCTAGGGTATCCTACGAGCAGTACTTC.

The V and J genes are TRBV12-3 or TRBV12-4 and TRBJ1-6; possible D gene TRBD1, 5 bases. The CDR3 spans 19 residues. V was trimmed by 5 bases and J by 0 bases, leaving 20 bases between them. The DNA for the CDR3 is TGTGCCAGCAGTGGTTCCATGGGACGGCTTAGCTCCTATAATTCACCCCTCCACTTT. As protein: CASSGSMGRLSSYNSPLHF.